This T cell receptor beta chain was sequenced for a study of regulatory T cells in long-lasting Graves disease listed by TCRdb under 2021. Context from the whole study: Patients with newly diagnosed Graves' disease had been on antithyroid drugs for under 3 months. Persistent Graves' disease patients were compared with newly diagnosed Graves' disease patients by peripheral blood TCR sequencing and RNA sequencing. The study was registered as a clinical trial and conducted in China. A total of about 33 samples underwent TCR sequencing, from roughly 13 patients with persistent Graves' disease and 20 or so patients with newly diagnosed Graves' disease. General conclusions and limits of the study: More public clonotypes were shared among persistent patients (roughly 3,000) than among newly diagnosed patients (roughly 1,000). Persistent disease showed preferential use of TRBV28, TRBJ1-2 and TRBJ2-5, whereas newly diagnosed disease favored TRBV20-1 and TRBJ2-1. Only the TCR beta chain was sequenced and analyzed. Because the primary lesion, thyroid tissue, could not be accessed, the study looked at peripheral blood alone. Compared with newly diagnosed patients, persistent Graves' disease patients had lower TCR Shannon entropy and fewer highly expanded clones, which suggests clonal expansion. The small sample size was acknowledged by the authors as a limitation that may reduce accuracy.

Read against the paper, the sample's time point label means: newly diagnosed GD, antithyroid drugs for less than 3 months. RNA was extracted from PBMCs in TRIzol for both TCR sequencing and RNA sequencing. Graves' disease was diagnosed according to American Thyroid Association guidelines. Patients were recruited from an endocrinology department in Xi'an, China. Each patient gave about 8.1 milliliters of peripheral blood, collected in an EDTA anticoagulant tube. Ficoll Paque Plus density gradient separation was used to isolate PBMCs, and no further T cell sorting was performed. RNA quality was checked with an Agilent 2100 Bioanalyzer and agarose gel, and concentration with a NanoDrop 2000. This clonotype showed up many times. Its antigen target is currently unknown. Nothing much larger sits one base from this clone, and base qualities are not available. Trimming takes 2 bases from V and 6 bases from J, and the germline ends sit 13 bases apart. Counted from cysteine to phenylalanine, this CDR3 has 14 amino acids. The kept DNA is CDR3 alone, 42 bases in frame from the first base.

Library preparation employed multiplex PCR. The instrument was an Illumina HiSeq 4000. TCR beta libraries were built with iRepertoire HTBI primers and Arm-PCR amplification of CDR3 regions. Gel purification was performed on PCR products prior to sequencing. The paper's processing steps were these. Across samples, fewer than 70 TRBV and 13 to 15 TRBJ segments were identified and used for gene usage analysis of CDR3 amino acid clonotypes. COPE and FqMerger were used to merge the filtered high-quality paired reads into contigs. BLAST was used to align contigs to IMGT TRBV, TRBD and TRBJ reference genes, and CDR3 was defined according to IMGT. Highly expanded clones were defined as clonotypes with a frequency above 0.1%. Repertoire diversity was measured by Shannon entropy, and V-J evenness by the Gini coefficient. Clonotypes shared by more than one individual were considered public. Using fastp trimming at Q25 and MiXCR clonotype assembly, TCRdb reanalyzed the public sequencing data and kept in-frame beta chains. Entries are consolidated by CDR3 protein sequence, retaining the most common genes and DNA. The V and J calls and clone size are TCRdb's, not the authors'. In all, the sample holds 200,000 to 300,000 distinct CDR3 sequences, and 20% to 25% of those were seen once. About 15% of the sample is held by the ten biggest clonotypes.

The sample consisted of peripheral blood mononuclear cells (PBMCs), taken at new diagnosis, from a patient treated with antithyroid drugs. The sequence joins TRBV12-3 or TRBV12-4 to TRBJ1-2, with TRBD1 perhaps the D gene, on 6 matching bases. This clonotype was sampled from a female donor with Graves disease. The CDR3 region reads CASSLNGGRDGYTF. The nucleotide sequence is TGTGCCAGCAGTTTAAATGGGGGGCGGGATGGCTACACCTTC.